This T cell receptor (beta chain) was sequenced in a study of T cell responses to AZD1222 COVID-19 vaccine (dated by TCRdb to 2020 to 2023). About the full investigation: TCR sequencing covered roughly 230 trial participants: some 210 given two doses of AZD1222 and approximately 25 given two doses of MenACWY control vaccine. Trial participants were enrolled into age subgroups of 18-55, 56-69 and 70-plus years, which contained about 150, 28 and 57 TCR-sequenced participants, respectively. Overall study results and their limits: After two AZD1222 doses, both the breadth and the depth of spike-specific TCRs were significantly higher than at day 0 and than in MenACWY recipients. Because no day 14 peak-response samples were available, repertoires were characterized only after the peak T cell response. Conclusions about previously exposed vaccinees are limited because only six or seven AZD1222 recipients were SARS-CoV-2 seropositive at baseline. Most participants were white British and females outnumbered males, and the authors suggested that clonal diversity may have been underestimated. The 56-69-year group was small, and its depth increase did not reach significance, likely because of low power. Reportedly, almost half of the unique spike-specific TCRs recognized epitopes lying outside the regions that are mutated in the B.1.351 and B.1.1.7 variants. CD4 TCRs associated with the vaccine covered the entire spike protein, and the dominant responses were in regions 160-218 and 743-854.

With respect to this clone: Its binding antigen is unknown. Per-base quality was not reported, and no clone a single base away is much larger than it.

The time point tag for this specimen amounts to: baseline before first vaccination. What the treatment or condition label conveys for this sample: meningococcal conjugate vaccine given as trial control. Vaccinee samples came from UK trials COV001 and COV002, including a single-blind randomized controlled phase 2/3 trial of AZD1222 (ChAdOx1 nCoV-19) in healthy adults. For TCRbeta chain sequencing, PBMC samples were collected from trial participants at day 0 and at day 28 after the second dose. The CDR3 regions of human TCRbeta chains were analyzed by immunosequencing. In the authors' own workflow: TCRs in the repertoires were compared against a reference library of SARS-CoV-2-specific TCRs that had been generated with the MIRA antigen-specificity platform. Breadth was defined as the fraction of unique TCRs that were SARS-CoV-2-associated, and depth was defined as the fraction of total T cells that were SARS-CoV-2-associated. Using the MIRA data, each spike-specific TCR was mapped to the spike region that the TCR reacts to and placed in a CD4 or CD8 class. Log10-transformed breadth and depth values were compared by one-way ANOVA with Sidak's multiple comparisons tests. The table comes from immuneACCESS by way of TCRdb, which keeps in-frame sequences with V and J called. Part of the clones is missing from these tables; in studies checked, under half for an unresolved V gene and the rest for unknown reasons. Clone size and the V and J calls come from that table; the DNA yielded D and trimming. For this sample there are 66,000 or so clones; 70% to 80% appear just once. The ten largest clones take up approximately 23% of the sample.

V is cut by 2 bases and J by 0 bases, and the space between the germline ends is 11 bases. The CDR3 contains 15 residues, cysteine and phenylalanine counted. Only the CDR3 portion is preserved as DNA: 45 bases, with reading frame beginning at the first base. CDR1 and CDR2 are drawn from the germline V gene: SGHRS, YFSETQ. This TCR was recovered from an adult in good health. The sample consisted of peripheral blood, taken on day 0 of MenACWY control vaccination. The chain employs TRBV5-1 and TRBJ1-1; matching of 5 bases hints at TRBD1 as the D gene. CDR3 reads: CASSLLPGLNTEAFF. The nucleotide sequence is TGCGCCAGCAGCTTACTACCAGGGCTGAACACTGAAGCTTTCTTT.